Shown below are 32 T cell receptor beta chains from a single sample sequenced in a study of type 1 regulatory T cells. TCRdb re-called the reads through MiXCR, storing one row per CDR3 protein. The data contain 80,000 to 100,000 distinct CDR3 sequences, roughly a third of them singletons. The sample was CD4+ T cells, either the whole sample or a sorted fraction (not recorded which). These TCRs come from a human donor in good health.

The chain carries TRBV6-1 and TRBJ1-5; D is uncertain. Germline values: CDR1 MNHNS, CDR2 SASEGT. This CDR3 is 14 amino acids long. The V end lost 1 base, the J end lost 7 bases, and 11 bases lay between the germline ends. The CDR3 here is CASSEGPEEQPQHF. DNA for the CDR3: TGTGCCAGCAGTGAAGGGCCTGAGGAGCAGCCCCAGCATTTT.

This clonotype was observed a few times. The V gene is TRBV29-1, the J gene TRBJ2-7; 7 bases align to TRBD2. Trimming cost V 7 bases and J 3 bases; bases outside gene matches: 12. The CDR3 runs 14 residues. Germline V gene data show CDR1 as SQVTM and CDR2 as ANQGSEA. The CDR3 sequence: CSARRGGSLYEQYF. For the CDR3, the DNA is TGCAGCGCCCGTCGGGGCGGGAGTCTCTACGAGCAGTACTTC.

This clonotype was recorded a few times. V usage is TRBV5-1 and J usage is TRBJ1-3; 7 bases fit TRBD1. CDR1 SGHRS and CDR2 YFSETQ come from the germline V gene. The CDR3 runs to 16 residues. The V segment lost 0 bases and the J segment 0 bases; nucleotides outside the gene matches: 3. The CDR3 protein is CASSLGRGPSGNTIYF. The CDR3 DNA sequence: TGCGCCAGCAGCTTGGGAAGGGGGCCCTCTGGAAACACCATATATTTT.

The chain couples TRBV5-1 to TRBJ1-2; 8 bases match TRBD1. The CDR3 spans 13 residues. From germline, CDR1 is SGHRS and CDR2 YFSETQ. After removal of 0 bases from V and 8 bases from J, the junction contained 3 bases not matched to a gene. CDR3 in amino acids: CASSLGQGNGYTF. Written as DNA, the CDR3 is TGCGCCAGCAGCTTGGGACAGGGGAACGGCTACACCTTC.

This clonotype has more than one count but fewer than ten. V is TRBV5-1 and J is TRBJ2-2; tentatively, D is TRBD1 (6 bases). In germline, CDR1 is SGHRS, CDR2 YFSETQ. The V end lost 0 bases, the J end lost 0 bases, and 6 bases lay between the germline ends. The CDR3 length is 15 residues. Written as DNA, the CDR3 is TGCGCCAGCAGCTTGGAGGGGGCGAACACCGGGGAGCTGTTTTTT. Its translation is CASSLEGANTGELFF.

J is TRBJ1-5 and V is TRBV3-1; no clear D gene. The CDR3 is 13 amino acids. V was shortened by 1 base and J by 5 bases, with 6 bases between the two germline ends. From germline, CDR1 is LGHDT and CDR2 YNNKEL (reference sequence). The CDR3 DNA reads TGTGCCAGCAGCCAAGCCCGGGATCAGCCCCAGCATTTT. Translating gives CASSQARDQPQHF.

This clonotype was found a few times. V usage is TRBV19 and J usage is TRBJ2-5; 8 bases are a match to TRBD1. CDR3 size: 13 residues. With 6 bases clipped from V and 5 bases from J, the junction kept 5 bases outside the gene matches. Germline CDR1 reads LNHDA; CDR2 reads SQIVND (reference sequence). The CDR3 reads CASRDRGRETQYF. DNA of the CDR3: TGTGCCAGTAGAGACAGGGGCAGGGAGACCCAGTACTTC.

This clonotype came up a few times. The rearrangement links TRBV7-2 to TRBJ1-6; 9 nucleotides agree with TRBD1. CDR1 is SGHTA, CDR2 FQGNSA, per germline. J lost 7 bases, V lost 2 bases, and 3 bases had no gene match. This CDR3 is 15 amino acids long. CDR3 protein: CASSLTGTGNSPLHF. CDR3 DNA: TGTGCCAGCAGCTTAACCGGGACAGGGAATTCACCCCTCCACTTT. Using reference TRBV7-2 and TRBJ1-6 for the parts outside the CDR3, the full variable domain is GAGVSQSPSNKVTEKGKDVELRCDPISGHTALYWYRQSLGQGLEFLIYFQGNSAPDKSGLPSDRFSAERTGGSVSTLTIQRTQQEDSAVYLCASSLTGTGNSPLHFGNGTRLTVT.

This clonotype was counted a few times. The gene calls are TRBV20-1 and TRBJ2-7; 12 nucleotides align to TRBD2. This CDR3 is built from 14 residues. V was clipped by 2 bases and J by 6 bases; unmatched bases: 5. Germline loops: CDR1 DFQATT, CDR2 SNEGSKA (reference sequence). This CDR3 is CSARTTSGSSEQYF. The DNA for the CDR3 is TGCAGTGCTAGAACGACTAGCGGGAGTAGCGAGCAGTACTTC.

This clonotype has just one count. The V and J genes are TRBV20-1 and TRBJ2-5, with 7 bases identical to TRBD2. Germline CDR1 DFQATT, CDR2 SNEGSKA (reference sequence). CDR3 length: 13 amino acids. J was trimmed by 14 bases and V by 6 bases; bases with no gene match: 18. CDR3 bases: TGCAGTGCCACCCCGATGGGGAGGGCCGAGGGCTACTTC. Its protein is CSATPMGRAEGYF.

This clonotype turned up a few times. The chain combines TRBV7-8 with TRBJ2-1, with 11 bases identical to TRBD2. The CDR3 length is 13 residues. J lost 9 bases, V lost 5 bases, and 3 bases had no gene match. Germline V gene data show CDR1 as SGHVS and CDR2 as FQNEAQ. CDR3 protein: CASSTSGSGEQFF. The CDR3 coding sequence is TGTGCCAGCAGCACTAGCGGGAGCGGTGAGCAGTTCTTC.

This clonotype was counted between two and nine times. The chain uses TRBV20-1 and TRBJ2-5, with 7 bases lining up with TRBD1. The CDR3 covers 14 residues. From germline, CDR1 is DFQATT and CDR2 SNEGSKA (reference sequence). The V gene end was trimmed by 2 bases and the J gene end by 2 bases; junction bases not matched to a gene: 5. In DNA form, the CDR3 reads TGCAGTGCTAGAATTGGCAGGGGGCAAGAGACCCAGTACTTC. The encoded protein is CSARIGRGQETQYF.

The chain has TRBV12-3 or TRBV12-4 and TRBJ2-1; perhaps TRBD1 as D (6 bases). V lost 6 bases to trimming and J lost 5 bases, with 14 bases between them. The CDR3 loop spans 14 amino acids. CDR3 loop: CASRTGHKNNEQFF. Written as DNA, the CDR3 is TGTGCCAGCAGAACGGGACACAAAAACAATGAGCAGTTCTTC.

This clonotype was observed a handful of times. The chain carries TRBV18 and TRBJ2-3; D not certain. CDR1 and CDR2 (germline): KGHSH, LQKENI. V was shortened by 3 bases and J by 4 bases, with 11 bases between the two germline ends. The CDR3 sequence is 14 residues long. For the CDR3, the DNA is TGTGCCAGCTCACCCCCCTACATTGCAGATACGCAGTATTTT. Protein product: CASSPPYIADTQYF. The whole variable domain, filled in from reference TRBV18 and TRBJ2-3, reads NAGVMQNPRHLVRRRGQEARLRCSPMKGHSHVYWYRQLPEEGLKFMVYLQKENIIDESGMPKERFSAEFPKEGPSILRIQQVVRGDSAAYFCASSPPYIADTQYFGPGTRLTVL.

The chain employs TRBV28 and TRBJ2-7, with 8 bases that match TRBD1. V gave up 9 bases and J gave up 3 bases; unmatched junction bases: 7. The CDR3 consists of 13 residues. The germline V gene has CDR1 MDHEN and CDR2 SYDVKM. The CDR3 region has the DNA TGTGCCAGTTTAGGGACAGGAGTCTACGAGCAGTACTTC. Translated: CASLGTGVYEQYF.

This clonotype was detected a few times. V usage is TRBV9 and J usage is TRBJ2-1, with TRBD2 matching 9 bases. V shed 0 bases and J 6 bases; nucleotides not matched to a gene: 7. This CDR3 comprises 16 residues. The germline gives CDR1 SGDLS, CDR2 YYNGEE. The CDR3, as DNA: TGTGCCAGCAGCGTAGGACATAGCGGGAGCGGCAATGAGCAGTTCTTC. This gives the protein CASSVGHSGSGNEQFF.

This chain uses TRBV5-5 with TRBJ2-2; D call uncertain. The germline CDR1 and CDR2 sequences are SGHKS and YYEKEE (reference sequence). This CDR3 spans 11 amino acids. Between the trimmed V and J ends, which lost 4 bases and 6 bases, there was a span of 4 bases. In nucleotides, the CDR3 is TGTGCCAGCAGCATGGCCGGGGAGCTGTTTTTT. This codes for CASSMAGELFF.

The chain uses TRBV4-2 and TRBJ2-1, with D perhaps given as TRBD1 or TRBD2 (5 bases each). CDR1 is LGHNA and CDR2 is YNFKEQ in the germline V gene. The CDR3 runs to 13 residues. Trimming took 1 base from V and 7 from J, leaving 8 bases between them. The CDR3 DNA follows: TGTGCCAGCAGCCAAGGGGGCGGGAATGAGCAGTTCTTC. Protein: CASSQGGGNEQFF.

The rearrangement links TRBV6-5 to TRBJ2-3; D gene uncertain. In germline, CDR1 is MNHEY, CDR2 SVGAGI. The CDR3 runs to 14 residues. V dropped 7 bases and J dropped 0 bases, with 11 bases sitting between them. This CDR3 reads CASTERFSTDTQYF. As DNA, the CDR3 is TGTGCCAGCACGGAGCGATTTAGCACAGATACGCAGTATTTT.

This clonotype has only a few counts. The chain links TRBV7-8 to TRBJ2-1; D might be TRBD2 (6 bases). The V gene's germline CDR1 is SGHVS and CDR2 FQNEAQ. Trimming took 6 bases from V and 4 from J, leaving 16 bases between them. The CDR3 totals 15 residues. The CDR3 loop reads CASRLRESGYNEQFF. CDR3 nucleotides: TGTGCCAGCAGATTACGGGAGTCGGGTTACAATGAGCAGTTCTTC.

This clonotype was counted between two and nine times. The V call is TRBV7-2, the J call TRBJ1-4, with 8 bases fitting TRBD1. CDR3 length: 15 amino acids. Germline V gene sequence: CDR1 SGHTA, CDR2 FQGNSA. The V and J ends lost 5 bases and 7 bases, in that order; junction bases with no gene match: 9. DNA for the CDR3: TGTGCCAGCAGCCTCGACAGGGGAAAAAGTGAAAAACTGTTTTTT. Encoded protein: CASSLDRGKSEKLFF.

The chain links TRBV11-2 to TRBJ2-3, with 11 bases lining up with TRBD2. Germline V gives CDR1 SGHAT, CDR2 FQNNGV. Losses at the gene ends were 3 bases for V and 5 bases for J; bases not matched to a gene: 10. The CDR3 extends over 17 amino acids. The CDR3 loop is CASSFPIAGGPGDTQYF. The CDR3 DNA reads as TGTGCCAGCAGCTTCCCCATAGCGGGAGGGCCTGGAGATACGCAGTATTTT.

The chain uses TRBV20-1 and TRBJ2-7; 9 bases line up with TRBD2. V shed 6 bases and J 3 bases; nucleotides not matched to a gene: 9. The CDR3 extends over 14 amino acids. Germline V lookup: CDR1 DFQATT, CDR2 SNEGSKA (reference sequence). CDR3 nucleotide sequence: TGCAGTGCGCCAGCGAGGACTAGCGTCTACGAGCAGTACTTC. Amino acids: CSAPARTSVYEQYF.

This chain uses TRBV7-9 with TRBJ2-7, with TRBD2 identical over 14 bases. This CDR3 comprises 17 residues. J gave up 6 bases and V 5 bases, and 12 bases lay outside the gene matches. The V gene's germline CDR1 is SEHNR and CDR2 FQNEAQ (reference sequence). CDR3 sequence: CASSAIGLAGGGREQYF. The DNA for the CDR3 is TGTGCCAGCAGCGCAATCGGACTAGCGGGAGGTGGGCGCGAGCAGTACTTC.

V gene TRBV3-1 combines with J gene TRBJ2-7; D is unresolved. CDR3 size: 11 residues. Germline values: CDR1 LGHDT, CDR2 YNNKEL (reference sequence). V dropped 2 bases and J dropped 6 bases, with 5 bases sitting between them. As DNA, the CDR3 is TGTGCCAGCAGCCAATTTGCCGAGCAGTACTTC. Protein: CASSQFAEQYF.

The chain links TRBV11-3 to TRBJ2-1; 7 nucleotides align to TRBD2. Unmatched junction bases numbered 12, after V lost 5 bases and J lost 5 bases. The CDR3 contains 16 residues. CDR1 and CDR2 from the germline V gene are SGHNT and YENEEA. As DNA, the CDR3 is TGTGCCAGCAGCAAAGAAGCCCTAGCGGAGCACAATGAGCAGTTCTTC. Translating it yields CASSKEALAEHNEQFF.

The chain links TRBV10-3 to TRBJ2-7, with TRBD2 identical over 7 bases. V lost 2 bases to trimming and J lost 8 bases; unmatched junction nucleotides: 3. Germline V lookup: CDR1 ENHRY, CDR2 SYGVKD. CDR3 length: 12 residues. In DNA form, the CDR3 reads TGTGCCATCAGTGAGCCGACTAGCAAGCAGTACTTC. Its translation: CAISEPTSKQYF.

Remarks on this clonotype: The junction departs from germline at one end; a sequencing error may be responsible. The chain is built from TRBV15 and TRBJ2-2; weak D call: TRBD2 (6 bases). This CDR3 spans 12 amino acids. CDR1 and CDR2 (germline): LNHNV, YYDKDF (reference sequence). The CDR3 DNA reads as TGTGCCACCAGACTGAACTTCGGGGGGCTGTTTTTT. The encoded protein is CATRLNFGGLFF.

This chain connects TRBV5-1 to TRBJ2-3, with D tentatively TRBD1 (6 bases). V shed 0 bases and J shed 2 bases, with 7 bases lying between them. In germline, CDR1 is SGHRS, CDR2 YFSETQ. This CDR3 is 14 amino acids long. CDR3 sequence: CASSLGDNTDTQYF. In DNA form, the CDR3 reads TGCGCCAGCAGCTTGGGGGACAACACAGATACGCAGTATTTT. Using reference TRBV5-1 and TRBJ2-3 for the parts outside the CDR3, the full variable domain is KAGVTQTPRYLIKTRGQQVTLSCSPISGHRSVSWYQQTPGQGLQFLFEYFSETQRNKGNFPGRFSGRQFSNSRSEMNVSTLELGDSALYLCASSLGDNTDTQYFGPGTRLTVL.

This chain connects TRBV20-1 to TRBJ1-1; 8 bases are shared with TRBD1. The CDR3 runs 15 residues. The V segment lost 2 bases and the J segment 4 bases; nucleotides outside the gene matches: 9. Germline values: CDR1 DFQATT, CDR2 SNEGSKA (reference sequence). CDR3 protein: CSARTQGAFVTEAFF. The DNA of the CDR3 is TGCAGTGCTAGAACTCAGGGGGCTTTTGTCACTGAAGCTTTCTTT.

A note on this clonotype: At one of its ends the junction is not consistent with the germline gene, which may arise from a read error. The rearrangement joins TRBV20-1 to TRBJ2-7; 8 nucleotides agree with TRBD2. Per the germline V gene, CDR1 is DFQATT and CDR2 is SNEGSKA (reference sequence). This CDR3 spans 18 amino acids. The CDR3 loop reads CSARVPVRSGRDPYEEYF. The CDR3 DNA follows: TGCAGTGCTAGAGTCCCCGTTAGGAGCGGGAGAGATCCCTACGAGGAGTACTTC.

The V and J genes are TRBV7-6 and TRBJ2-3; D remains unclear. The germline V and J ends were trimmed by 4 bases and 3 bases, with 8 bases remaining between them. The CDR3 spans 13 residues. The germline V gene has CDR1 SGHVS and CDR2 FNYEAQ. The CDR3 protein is CASSSPSTDTQYF. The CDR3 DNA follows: TGTGCCAGCAGCTCGCCTAGTACAGATACGCAGTATTTT. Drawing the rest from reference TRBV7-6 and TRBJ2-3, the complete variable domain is GAGVSQSPRYKVTKRGQDVALRCDPISGHVSLYWYRQALGQGPEFLTYFNYEAQQDKSGLPNDRFSAERPEGSISTLTIQRTEQRDSAMYRCASSSPSTDTQYFGPGTRLTVL.